Sequencing of this T cell receptor beta chain was carried out in a study of cytomegalovirus exposure and HLA in healthy donors. General observations from the study: Later genetic work tied a missense DCLRE1C variant to beta-chain V and J trimming. Researchers reported in a later analysis that common viral pathogens appeared linked to several top clusters. Some V segments (TRBV6-2 and TRBV6-3 among them) were excluded as indistinguishable.

PCR was performed using 60 Vbeta and 13 Jbeta primers. Only in-frame clones appear in the TCRdb table, and some are missing; sequencing was by immunoSEQ multiplex PCR. Of more than 95,000 clones in the sample, 70% to 85% were seen once. CDR1 and CDR2 from the germline V gene are MNHEY and SMNVEV (reference sequence). The CDR3 spans 15 residues. V was shortened by 5 bases and J by 2 bases, with 13 bases between the two germline ends. About this clone itself: The antigen is unknown.

Everyone who donated was a healthy bone marrow donor. The sequence came from a woman under 30 in good health and CMV-seropositive. V usage is TRBV27 and J usage is TRBJ2-1; D is uncertain. Sequenced: PBMCs. CDR3 in DNA: TGTGCCAGCAGTCTGAGTGGTAACCCCTACAATGAGCAGTTCTTC. This translates into CASSLSGNPYNEQFF.